The rows below give T cell receptor beta chains drawn from one sample of a study of blood T cell repertoires in COVID-19. Assay: immunoSEQ multiplex PCR; the TCRdb copy retains only in-frame clones and omits some. Altogether 250,000 or so clones are present, approximately 86% being singletons, with the ten largest covering about 5.2%. The sequenced sample consisted of peripheral blood. All receptors come from a woman aged 60-70 years with COVID-19, enrolled during active disease. Both conserved end residues are part of each CDR3. The D gene is left open where the match is weak. Clone size appears in some rows only: once, few, many, or a class for an expanded clone.

D gene | J gene | clone size | V gene | CDR3 protein | CDR3 DNA
TRBD2 | TRBJ2-1 | . | TRBV7-8 | CASSRGTSLRFMNEQFF | TGTGCCAGCAGCCGAGGGACTAGCCTCAGGTTCATGAATGAGCAGTTCTTC
. | TRBJ2-7 | . | TRBV6-2/TRBV6-3 | CASSLGAPQYYEQYF | TGTGCCAGCAGTTTGGGGGCCCCCCAATACTACGAGCAGTACTTC
. | TRBJ2-1 | . | TRBV6-4 | CASSAELSGNEQFF | TGTGCCAGCAGTGCTGAGCTTAGCGGCAATGAGCAGTTCTTC
. | TRBJ1-2 | . | TRBV5-6 | CASSSRAGAGAYGYTF | TGTGCCAGCAGCTCCCGCGCGGGGGCAGGGGCCTATGGCTACACCTTC
TRBD2 | TRBJ2-3 | . | TRBV10-3 | CAISKVAGVTDTQYF | TGTGCCATCAGTAAGGTAGCGGGAGTGACAGATACGCAGTATTTT
. | TRBJ2-1 | . | TRBV3-1/TRBV3-2 | CASSREGTLYNEQFF | TGTGCCAGCAGCCGCGAGGGGACACTTTACAATGAGCAGTTCTTC
TRBD1 | TRBJ2-2 | . | TRBV7-3 | CASSLTGLGTGELFF | TGTGCCAGCAGCTTGACAGGGTTGGGCACCGGGGAGCTGTTTTTT
TRBD1 | TRBJ1-3 | . | TRBV29-1 | CSAEGQGGNTIYF | TGCAGCGCAGAGGGACAGGGAGGAAACACCATATATTTT
TRBD2 | TRBJ2-1 | . | TRBV6-4 | CASSAERGSYNEQFF | TGTGCCAGCAGTGCCGAGCGGGGCTCCTACAATGAGCAGTTCTTC
TRBD2 | TRBJ2-7 | . | TRBV20-1 | CSASPALAGGNEQYF | TGCAGTGCTAGTCCGGCACTAGCGGGAGGGAACGAGCAGTACTTC
. | TRBJ1-1 | . | TRBV11-2 | CASSFDRNSGAFF | TGTGCCAGCAGCTTCGACAGAAACTCTGGAGCTTTCTTT
TRBD2 | TRBJ2-2 | . | TRBV5-6 | CASSFGAGAPRGELFF | TGTGCCAGCAGCTTTGGAGCGGGAGCCCCGAGGGGGGAGCTGTTTTTT
TRBD1 | TRBJ1-1 | . | TRBV18 | CASSSNRGRGYVIVTEAFF | TGTGCCAGCTCATCAAACAGGGGGCGCGGGTATGTGATAGTCACTGAAGCTTTCTTT
. | TRBJ1-6 | . | TRBV30 | CACRSTSNYNSPLHF | TGTGCCTGCAGATCGACTTCCAACTATAATTCACCCCTCCACTTT
TRBD1 | TRBJ1-6 | many | TRBV30 | CAWSAGQDNSPLHF | TGTGCCTGGTCCGCGGGACAGGATAATTCACCCCTCCACTTT
. | TRBJ1-1 | . | TRBV7-9 | CASSSQGYGNTEAFF | TGTGCCAGCAGCTCTCAGGGGTACGGGAACACTGAAGCTTTCTTT
TRBD1 | TRBJ2-7 | . | TRBV27 | CASSLTTGGSGYEQYF | TGTGCCAGCAGTTTAACCACAGGGGGCAGCGGCTACGAGCAGTACTTC
TRBD2 | TRBJ2-1 | once | TRBV28 | CASSLKGLAGRYNEQFF | TGTGCCAGCAGTCTTAAAGGACTAGCGGGTAGATACAATGAGCAGTTCTTC
. | TRBJ2-7 | once | TRBV5-1 | CASSLLGSSYEQYF | TGCGCCAGCAGCTTGTTGGGGAGCTCCTACGAGCAGTACTTC
. | TRBJ1-5 | . | TRBV6-5 | CASSPTRTSNQPQHF | TGTGCCAGCAGCCCGACGAGGACAAGCAATCAGCCCCAGCATTTT
TRBD1 | TRBJ2-7 | . | TRBV5-6 | CASSLTGVHEQYF | TGTGCCAGCAGCCTTACAGGGGTCCACGAGCAGTACTTC
. | TRBJ2-7 | . | TRBV7-3 | CASSLVSYGEQYF | TGTGCCAGCAGCCTAGTCTCGTATGGGGAGCAGTACTTC
. | TRBJ2-2 | . | TRBV5-4 | CASSLQGFRASGELFF | TGTGCCAGCAGCCTACAGGGTTTCAGGGCAAGCGGGGAGCTGTTTTTT
TRBD2 | TRBJ2-1 | . | TRBV18 | CASSPLSGDTNEQFF | TGTGCCAGCTCACCCTTGAGCGGGGATACCAATGAGCAGTTCTTC
TRBD1 | TRBJ1-2 | . | TRBV28 | CASRVPGQGSSLRYGYTF | TGTGCCAGCAGAGTCCCGGGACAGGGATCCTCTTTAAGATATGGCTACACCTTC
. | TRBJ1-2 | . | TRBV5-6 | CASSFRGNYGYTF | TGTGCCAGCAGCTTCCGGGGGAACTATGGCTACACCTTC
. | TRBJ1-1 | . | TRBV4-3 | CASSRQRQVEAFF | TGCGCCAGCAGCCGACAGCGACAGGTTGAAGCTTTCTTT
. | TRBJ2-4 | . | TRBV6-2/TRBV6-3 | CASSYWATKNIQYF | TGTGCCAGCAGTTATTGGGCCACCAAAAACATTCAGTACTTC
TRBD2 | TRBJ2-5 | . | TRBV28 | CASSLSSGSRETQYF | TGTGCCAGCAGTTTATCCAGCGGGAGCCGAGAGACCCAGTACTTC
. | TRBJ1-2 | . | TRBV18 | CASSVGRGDYGYTF | TGTGCCAGCTCCGTTGGACGGGGAGACTATGGCTACACCTTC
TRBD1 | TRBJ1-4 | once | TRBV9 | CASSARGLGEKLFF | TGTGCCAGCAGCGCCAGGGGGTTGGGTGAAAAACTGTTTTTT
TRBD1 | TRBJ2-1 | . | TRBV19 | CASSTGQAYRDEQFF | TGTGCCAGTAGTACTGGACAGGCTTATCGGGATGAGCAGTTCTTC
TRBD1 | TRBJ1-2 | . | TRBV5-6 | CASSGDRGNYGYTF | TGTGCCAGCAGCGGGGACAGGGGGAACTATGGCTACACCTTC
TRBD2 | TRBJ2-2 | . | TRBV6-6 | CATGGLAGTNTGELFF | TGTGCCACAGGCGGACTAGCGGGCACGAACACCGGGGAGCTGTTTTTT
. | TRBJ2-1 | once | TRBV29-1 | CSLREVNNEQFF | TGCAGCCTCCGGGAAGTCAACAATGAGCAGTTCTTC
TRBD2 | TRBJ2-3 | . | TRBV7-2 | CASSPRTSGPDTQYF | TGTGCCAGCAGCCCCCGGACTAGCGGCCCAGATACGCAGTATTTT
. | TRBJ1-2 | . | TRBV6-1 | CASSDGPASYCYTF | TGTGCCAGCAGTGATGGTCCAGCGAGCTATTGCTACACCTTC
TRBD2 | TRBJ2-7 | . | TRBV18 | CASSPTSANSYEQYF | TGTGCCAGCTCACCAACTAGCGCCAACTCCTACGAGCAGTACTTC
. | TRBJ2-5 | . | TRBV30 | CAWSGGFVEETQYF | TGTGCCTGGAGTGGCGGGTTTGTGGAAGAGACCCAGTACTTC
TRBD1 | TRBJ1-2 | . | TRBV7-9 | CASSLGQIYGYTF | TGTGCCAGCAGCCTGGGACAGATCTATGGCTACACCTTC
. | TRBJ2-1 | . | TRBV5-4 | CASSLASPNEQFF | TGTGCCAGCAGCTTGGCTAGCCCCAATGAGCAGTTCTTC
TRBD2 | TRBJ2-1 | . | TRBV5-1 | CASSLVRAGGQDEQFF | TGCGCCAGCAGCTTGGTGCGAGCGGGAGGTCAGGATGAGCAGTTCTTC
TRBD1 | TRBJ1-5 | . | TRBV19 | CASSHTGGNQPQHF | TGTGCCAGTAGTCACACAGGGGGAAATCAGCCCCAGCATTTT
. | TRBJ1-4 | . | TRBV7-3 | CASRTSGAGYNEKLFF | TGTGCCAGCAGGACGTCTGGGGCAGGGTACAATGAAAAACTGTTTTTT
TRBD1 | TRBJ1-5 | . | TRBV3-1/TRBV3-2 | CASSPSRGTPPNQPQHF | TGTGCCAGCAGCCCCTCCAGGGGGACTCCCCCCAATCAGCCCCAGCATTTT
TRBD1 | TRBJ1-5 | . | TRBV7-9 | CASSATGGDQPQHF | TGTGCCAGCAGCGCAACAGGGGGCGACCAGCCCCAGCATTTT
TRBD1 | TRBJ1-2 | . | TRBV7-8 | CASSLEQGNGYTF | TGTGCCAGCAGCTTAGAACAGGGGAATGGCTACACCTTC
TRBD1 | TRBJ2-6 | once | TRBV28 | CASTPRGLGANVLTF | TGTGCCAGCACCCCAAGGGGGCTCGGGGCCAACGTCCTGACTTTC
. | TRBJ2-1 | . | TRBV18 | CASSPVTGSYNEQFF | TGTGCCAGCTCACCCGTCACGGGTTCCTACAATGAGCAGTTCTTC